A selection of T cell receptor beta chains follows, all from one sample in a study of T cells after yellow fever vaccination. TCRdb processed the 5' RACE reads anew with MiXCR; each CDR3 protein has one entry. Of 350,000 or so distinct CDR3 sequences in the sample, about 7.8% were seen once. Specimen: PBMCs, collected about 41 days after the first yellow fever vaccination. Every receptor here comes from a young man who received the YFV17D yellow fever vaccine. Both conserved end residues are part of each CDR3. D genes are given only for firm matches. The listing skips clone size in some rows; elsewhere it reads once, few, many or a size class.

v_call: TRBV12-3/TRBV12-4; d_call: -; j_call: TRBJ1-1; clone_size: few; cdr3_nt: TGTGCCAGCACTTGGACAGCTAACACTGAAGCTTTCTTT; cdr3_aa: CASTWTANTEAFF
v_call: TRBV6-5; d_call: TRBD1; j_call: TRBJ2-5; clone_size: -; cdr3_nt: TGTGCCAGCAATCTCGGACAGGGTGGTTGGGAGACCCAGTACTTC; cdr3_aa: CASNLGQGGWETQYF
v_call: TRBV18; d_call: -; j_call: TRBJ2-7; clone_size: few; cdr3_nt: TGTGCCAGCTCACCGACAAGCTACGAGCAGTACTTC; cdr3_aa: CASSPTSYEQYF
v_call: TRBV7-8; d_call: -; j_call: TRBJ1-5; clone_size: -; cdr3_nt: TGTGCCAGCAGCTTAGATTGGGTCCGGGGTCAGCCCCAGCATTTT; cdr3_aa: CASSLDWVRGQPQHF
v_call: TRBV7-2; d_call: -; j_call: TRBJ1-1; clone_size: -; cdr3_nt: TGTGCCAGCAGCCAACAGGGTTCCAAGGCTGAAGCTTTCTTT; cdr3_aa: CASSQQGSKAEAFF
v_call: TRBV4-1; d_call: -; j_call: TRBJ2-2; clone_size: few; cdr3_nt: TGCGCCAGCAGCCCTAGTGGGGCCGGGGAGCTGTTTTTT; cdr3_aa: CASSPSGAGELFF
v_call: TRBV20-1; d_call: TRBD1; j_call: TRBJ1-2; clone_size: -; cdr3_nt: TGCAGTGCTAGTCCGACAGGGGTAGGCTACACCTTC; cdr3_aa: CSASPTGVGYTF
v_call: TRBV12-3/TRBV12-4; d_call: TRBD1; j_call: TRBJ2-2; clone_size: few; cdr3_nt: TGTGCCACCCTGGACAGGGGGATAAGAACCGAGCTGTTTTTT; cdr3_aa: CATLDRGIRTELFF
v_call: TRBV6-5; d_call: -; j_call: TRBJ2-3; clone_size: -; cdr3_nt: TGTGCCAGCAGTGGATCAGGTGATACGCAGTATTTT; cdr3_aa: CASSGSGDTQYF
v_call: TRBV10-3; d_call: -; j_call: TRBJ2-5; clone_size: many; cdr3_nt: TGTGCCATCAGAGTAGAAGAGACCCAGTACTTC; cdr3_aa: CAIRVEETQYF
v_call: TRBV4-1; d_call: -; j_call: TRBJ2-7; clone_size: few; cdr3_nt: TGCGCCAGCAGCCAAGGACCCTACATAGCCGAGCAGTACTTC; cdr3_aa: CASSQGPYIAEQYF
v_call: TRBV12-3/TRBV12-4; d_call: TRBD1; j_call: TRBJ1-5; clone_size: few; cdr3_nt: TGTGCCAGCAGTTCCCGAGGACAGGGGGGGTATCAGCCCCAGCATTTT; cdr3_aa: CASSSRGQGGYQPQHF
v_call: TRBV6-5; d_call: TRBD2; j_call: TRBJ2-3; clone_size: many; cdr3_nt: TGTGCCAGCAGTTACTCGGCGGGGGGGCCCCCAGATACGCAGTATTTT; cdr3_aa: CASSYSAGGPPDTQYF
v_call: TRBV4-2; d_call: TRBD1; j_call: TRBJ1-6; clone_size: many; cdr3_nt: TGTGCCAGCAGCCAGACAGGGAACTCACCCCTCCACTTT; cdr3_aa: CASSQTGNSPLHF
v_call: TRBV6-5; d_call: -; j_call: TRBJ1-1; clone_size: few; cdr3_nt: TGTGCCAGCAGTTACTCGGACACTGAAGCTTTCTTT; cdr3_aa: CASSYSDTEAFF
v_call: TRBV20-1; d_call: -; j_call: TRBJ2-5; clone_size: few; cdr3_nt: TGCAGTGCTAGAGACCGAGGAGGGGAGACCCAGTACTTC; cdr3_aa: CSARDRGGETQYF
v_call: TRBV4-3; d_call: -; j_call: TRBJ1-1; clone_size: few; cdr3_nt: TGCGCCAGCAGGCAAGAAGGCCGAGGACGCTTGAACACTGAAGCTTTCTTT; cdr3_aa: CASRQEGRGRLNTEAFF
v_call: TRBV28; d_call: TRBD1; j_call: TRBJ2-1; clone_size: -; cdr3_nt: TGTGCCACTCACGGGACAGCGATCAATGAGCAGTTCTTC; cdr3_aa: CATHGTAINEQFF
v_call: TRBV25-1; d_call: -; j_call: TRBJ2-3; clone_size: few; cdr3_nt: TGTGCCAGCAGTGAATATACGGGGGATACAGATACGCAGTATTTT; cdr3_aa: CASSEYTGDTDTQYF
v_call: TRBV5-6; d_call: -; j_call: TRBJ2-3; clone_size: few; cdr3_nt: TGTGCCAGCAGCCTTGAACCCTCTAGCACAGATACGCAGTATTTT; cdr3_aa: CASSLEPSSTDTQYF
v_call: TRBV4-3; d_call: TRBD1; j_call: TRBJ1-5; clone_size: -; cdr3_nt: TGCGCCAGCAGCGACAGGGTACAGGGTCAGCCCCAGCATTTT; cdr3_aa: CASSDRVQGQPQHF
v_call: TRBV5-1; d_call: -; j_call: TRBJ1-1; clone_size: -; cdr3_nt: TGCGCCAGCAGCTTGGGGTCAGGTCGAACTGAAGCTTTCTTT; cdr3_aa: CASSLGSGRTEAFF
v_call: TRBV14; d_call: TRBD1; j_call: TRBJ2-7; clone_size: few; cdr3_nt: TGTGCCAGCAGCCAGGTTGGCGGGACAGGGGACGAGCAGTACTTC; cdr3_aa: CASSQVGGTGDEQYF
v_call: TRBV12-3/TRBV12-4; d_call: TRBD1; j_call: TRBJ1-5; clone_size: few; cdr3_nt: TGTGCCAGCAGCCCCGGGACAGGGCGTCAGCCCCAGCATTTT; cdr3_aa: CASSPGTGRQPQHF
v_call: TRBV28; d_call: TRBD1; j_call: TRBJ2-5; clone_size: many; cdr3_nt: TGTGCCAGCAGTCCCGGGACAGCCCAAGAGACCCAGTACTTC; cdr3_aa: CASSPGTAQETQYF
v_call: TRBV12-3/TRBV12-4; d_call: -; j_call: TRBJ1-1; clone_size: -; cdr3_nt: TGTGCCAGCAGGCCGACAGATATGAGCACTGAAGCTTTCTTT; cdr3_aa: CASRPTDMSTEAFF
v_call: TRBV6-1; d_call: TRBD1; j_call: TRBJ2-7; clone_size: few; cdr3_nt: TGTGCCAGCAAGTACAGGGGGCGCATCGAGCAGTACTTC; cdr3_aa: CASKYRGRIEQYF
v_call: TRBV5-8; d_call: TRBD1; j_call: TRBJ1-4; clone_size: -; cdr3_nt: TGTGCCAGCAGCCCGGGACAGGGGATTAATGAAAAACTGTTTTTT; cdr3_aa: CASSPGQGINEKLFF
v_call: TRBV24-1; d_call: -; j_call: TRBJ2-3; clone_size: -; cdr3_nt: TGTGCCACCAGTGATAAGGCAGCAGGCACAGATACGCAGTATTTT; cdr3_aa: CATSDKAAGTDTQYF
v_call: TRBV5-1; d_call: -; j_call: TRBJ1-4; clone_size: few; cdr3_nt: TGCGCCAGCAGCGACCCCCGGACAGTAGCTAATGAAAAACTGTTTTTT; cdr3_aa: CASSDPRTVANEKLFF
v_call: TRBV7-9; d_call: TRBD2; j_call: TRBJ2-1; clone_size: -; cdr3_nt: TGTGCCAGCAGTCCAATTAGCGGGTTCCAGTTCTTC; cdr3_aa: CASSPISGFQFF
v_call: TRBV7-3; d_call: -; j_call: TRBJ2-3; clone_size: -; cdr3_nt: TGTGCCAGCAGCTACGGACAGCGACAAGCGCAGTATTTT; cdr3_aa: CASSYGQRQAQYF
v_call: TRBV20-1; d_call: -; j_call: TRBJ2-5; clone_size: -; cdr3_nt: TGCAGTGCTCCCCGGCCAAGTCCTGGAGAGACCCAGTACTTC; cdr3_aa: CSAPRPSPGETQYF